A selection of T cell receptor beta chains follows, all from one sample in a study of T cells in Graves' hyperthyroidism and ophthalmopathy. TCRdb re-derived calls from the multiplex PCR reads in MiXCR, one entry per CDR3 protein. The repertoire holds about 200,000 distinct CDR3 sequences, about a sixth seen once, with around 52% in the top ten. The sample consisted of blood. These receptors came from a woman aged 45-60 years with Graves' hyperthyroidism. CDR3s include the opening cysteine and the closing phenylalanine or tryptophan. The D gene is left open where the match is weak. Expanded clones are given a class, and other clones once, few, many or no size at all.

clone_size,j_call,d_call,v_call,cdr3_nt,cdr3_aa
.,TRBJ1-3,TRBD1,TRBV7-2,TGTGCCAGCAGCCCCAGACAGGGCTCTGGAAACACCATATATTTT,CASSPRQGSGNTIYF
.,TRBJ2-5,TRBD1,TRBV6-1,TGTGCCAGCGGGGGGACAGGGGGGGTCGCCCAGTACTTC,CASGGTGGVAQYF
.,TRBJ2-5,.,TRBV12-3/TRBV12-4,TGTGCCAGCCAACCGGGTCCCCAAGAGACCCAGTACTTC,CASQPGPQETQYF
many,TRBJ1-6,.,TRBV2,TGTGCCAGCAGTGAAACGGCAGAGACTTATTCACCCCTCCACTTT,CASSETAETYSPLHF
.,TRBJ2-7,TRBD2,TRBV18,TGTGCCAGCTCACCACCGGGGCGGGGGGGCTCCTACGAGCAGTACTTC,CASSPPGRGGSYEQYF
many,TRBJ1-1,.,TRBV13,TGTGCCAGCAGCCTAGTCCCGGGGTCCCTCCGCACTGAAGCTTTCTTT,CASSLVPGSLRTEAFF
.,TRBJ1-2,TRBD1,TRBV2,TGTGCCAGCAGGGCGGACAGGGCGAGCTATGGCTACACCTTC,CASRADRASYGYTF
many,TRBJ1-1,.,TRBV20-1,TGCAGTGCTAGACCAGGCAACACTGAAGCTTTCTTT,CSARPGNTEAFF
many,TRBJ2-1,.,TRBV14,TGTGCCAGCAGCCACCAAAACGAGGAGCAGTTCTTC,CASSHQNEEQFF
.,TRBJ2-1,TRBD1,TRBV5-1,TGCGCCAGCAAAGGACAGGTTTCGCATGAGCAGTTCTTC,CASKGQVSHEQFF
many,TRBJ2-7,.,TRBV28,TGTGCCAGCAGGGACAGTAGCTCCTACGAGCAGTACTTC,CASRDSSSYEQYF
many,TRBJ2-1,TRBD2,TRBV7-2,TGTGCCAGCAGCATTTACACTAGCGGGAGGGGCAATGAGCAGTTCTTC,CASSIYTSGRGNEQFF
few,TRBJ2-1,.,TRBV7-2,TGTGCCAGCAGCCCCGACCGAAGGGCTAGCAGACACAATGAGCAGTTCTTC,CASSPDRRASRHNEQFF
many,TRBJ1-1,TRBD1,TRBV27,TGTGCCAGCAGTTTCGGACAGGGTTGGACTGAAGCTTTCTTT,CASSFGQGWTEAFF
many,TRBJ2-7,TRBD2,TRBV7-2,TGTGCCAGCAGCTTAGGTCGGACTAGCGGGAGTAGGTACGAGCAGTACTTC,CASSLGRTSGSRYEQYF
.,TRBJ2-5,.,TRBV18,TGTGCCAGCTCACCCGACCAAAAAGAGACCCAGTACTTC,CASSPDQKETQYF
.,TRBJ2-7,TRBD1,TRBV9,TGTACCAGCAGCGTAGATGCAGGGGGACAGGGCTACGAGCAGTACTTC,CTSSVDAGGQGYEQYF
.,TRBJ1-3,.,TRBV4-2,TGTGCCAGCAGCCAAGGCATCCTCTCTGGAAACACCATATATTTT,CASSQGILSGNTIYF
many,TRBJ1-1,.,TRBV5-1,TGCGCCAGCAGCTTCTCGGGGGGGGAAACTGAAGCTTTCTTT,CASSFSGGETEAFF
.,TRBJ2-7,.,TRBV28,TGTGCCAGCAGTTCAGGGCCCACCCCCCACGAGCAGTACTTC,CASSSGPTPHEQYF
many,TRBJ2-3,.,TRBV20-1,TGCAGTGCTAGAGATCGATTAGCGGGCACAGATACGCAGTATTTT,CSARDRLAGTDTQYF
.,TRBJ2-4,.,TRBV2,TGTGCCAGCAGAGCGGGCCTAGAGGAAAACATTCAGTACTTC,CASRAGLEENIQYF
few,TRBJ2-5,TRBD1,TRBV19,TGTGCCAGTAGTTGGACAGGGGTTCCGTGGGAGACCCAGTACTTC,CASSWTGVPWETQYF
many,TRBJ1-1,TRBD1,TRBV6-1,TGTGCCAGCAGTTCGACAGGGGGCAATGAAGCTTTCTTT,CASSSTGGNEAFF
many,TRBJ1-5,.,TRBV30,TGTGCCTGGAGTAAGGGCACAGGGTTAAATCAGCCCCAGCATTTT,CAWSKGTGLNQPQHF
.,TRBJ1-3,.,TRBV5-6,TGTGCCAGCAGCTTGACTTTTGCGGGGAGAAGAGGAAACACCATATATTTT,CASSLTFAGRRGNTIYF
.,TRBJ2-5,.,TRBV7-8,TGTGCCAGCAGCGGAAGGGTAGCGGAGACCCAGTACTTC,CASSGRVAETQYF
many,TRBJ2-5,.,TRBV7-2,TGTGCCAGCAGCTTATCGGCTAGCAGCCAAGAGACCCAGTACTTC,CASSLSASSQETQYF
many,TRBJ1-5,.,TRBV28,TGTGCCAGCAGTCCCTCCTCCTCTCAGCCCCAGCATTTT,CASSPSSSQPQHF
few,TRBJ2-1,TRBD2,TRBV28,TGTGCCAGCAGATACCGGGCTAGCGGGTTAAACTACAATGAGCAGTTCTTC,CASRYRASGLNYNEQFF
.,TRBJ1-5,.,TRBV7-6,TGTGCCAGCAGCTTGGATTATGCGGGTCAGCCCCAGCATTTT,CASSLDYAGQPQHF
.,TRBJ1-2,TRBD1,TRBV19,TGTGCCAGTAGTAGAGACAGGGGGCGAAGCTATGGCTACACCTTC,CASSRDRGRSYGYTF
few,TRBJ2-1,.,TRBV5-1,TGCGCCAGCAGCTTGACTGGAGGGAGAGGTGAGCAGTTCTTC,CASSLTGGRGEQFF
many,TRBJ2-3,.,TRBV7-3,TGTGCCAGCAGCAGCACGGGACTCCTCACAGATACGCAGTATTTT,CASSSTGLLTDTQYF
many,TRBJ2-5,.,TRBV20-1,TGCAGTGCTAGAGATTCTTCAGGCATGGAGACCCAGTACTTC,CSARDSSGMETQYF
many,TRBJ1-5,.,TRBV12-3/TRBV12-4,TGTGCCAGCAGGGGCCGGGACGTTAGCAATCAGCCCCAGCATTTT,CASRGRDVSNQPQHF
.,TRBJ2-2,.,TRBV5-1,TGCGCCAGCAGCCCCAGCGGAATTAACACCGGGGAGCTGTTTTTT,CASSPSGINTGELFF
many,TRBJ1-1,.,TRBV6-2/TRBV6-3,TGTGCCAGCAGTTACTCGAGCCCCAGGATGAACACTGAAGCTTTCTTT,CASSYSSPRMNTEAFF
many,TRBJ1-1,.,TRBV18,TGTGCCAGCTCACGACAGAGGGAGTCTGAAGCTTTCTTT,CASSRQRESEAFF
.,TRBJ2-6,.,TRBV28,TGTGCCAGCAGTTTGGAGGGGGCCAACGTCCTGACTTTC,CASSLEGANVLTF
many,TRBJ1-5,TRBD1,TRBV11-2,TGTGCCAGCAGCCCCGGGACAGTACCCAATCAGCCCCAGCATTTT,CASSPGTVPNQPQHF
many,TRBJ2-1,.,TRBV6-6,TGTGCCAGCAGTTACTCGGCGGCAGAGAGCTCCTACAATGAGCAGTTCTTC,CASSYSAAESSYNEQFF
few,TRBJ2-1,TRBD2,TRBV20-1,TGCAGTGCGAACTCCGGGACTAGCGGGAGCTATGAGCAGTTCTTC,CSANSGTSGSYEQFF
many,TRBJ2-7,.,TRBV29-1,TGCAGCGTTGAAGATCAGTCTAGCGTTACCTACGAGCAGTACTTC,CSVEDQSSVTYEQYF
.,TRBJ1-2,.,TRBV4-1,TGCGCCAGCAGCCGACAAAGACAGACAGACTATGGCTACACCTTC,CASSRQRQTDYGYTF
.,TRBJ2-1,TRBD2,TRBV6-2/TRBV6-3,TGTGCCAGCAGACCCGGGACTAGCGGGAGTCGTAACTCCTACAATGAGCAGTTCTTC,CASRPGTSGSRNSYNEQFF
many,TRBJ1-1,.,TRBV6-1,TGTGCCAGCAGGGGTTCAACTCGCACTGAAGCTTTCTTT,CASRGSTRTEAFF
many,TRBJ1-1,.,TRBV11-3,TGTGCCAGCAGGTCGGGACCAATGGCTTTCTTT,CASRSGPMAFF
once,TRBJ2-6,TRBD1,TRBV13,TGTGCCAGCAGCTCCACTAAGGGGGCAGGTGGGGCCAACGTCCTGACTTTC,CASSSTKGAGGANVLTF
many,TRBJ2-5,TRBD2,TRBV6-2/TRBV6-3,TGTGCCAGCAGTCGCGGACTAGCGGATGGGGGAGAGACCCAGTACTTC,CASSRGLADGGETQYF
many,TRBJ2-7,TRBD1,TRBV7-3,TGTGCCAGCAGCTTAAGGGACAGCTACGAGCAGTACTTC,CASSLRDSYEQYF
many,TRBJ1-1,TRBD1,TRBV7-8,TGTGCCAGCAGCTTAGAACAGGGGGCTTTGACTGAAGCTTTCTTT,CASSLEQGALTEAFF
many,TRBJ2-7,TRBD2,TRBV3-1,TGTGCCAGCAGCCAAGTCCTCCAGCGGGAGCCCTACGAGCAGTACTTC,CASSQVLQREPYEQYF
few,TRBJ1-4,TRBD1,TRBV12-3/TRBV12-4,TGTGCCAGCACTCTAGCGGGGACAGGGAATGAAAAACTGTTTTTT,CASTLAGTGNEKLFF
.,TRBJ2-1,TRBD2,TRBV20-1,TGCAGTGCTAGAGAACTAGCGGGGAACTACAATGAGCAGTTCTTC,CSARELAGNYNEQFF
many,TRBJ2-5,TRBD1,TRBV6-1,TGTGCCAGCAGTGTCGGACAGGGCTCTCAACGGACCCAGTACTTC,CASSVGQGSQRTQYF
.,TRBJ1-1,.,TRBV28,TGTGCCAGCAGTTCGCCGGTGAACACTGAAGCTTTCTTT,CASSSPVNTEAFF